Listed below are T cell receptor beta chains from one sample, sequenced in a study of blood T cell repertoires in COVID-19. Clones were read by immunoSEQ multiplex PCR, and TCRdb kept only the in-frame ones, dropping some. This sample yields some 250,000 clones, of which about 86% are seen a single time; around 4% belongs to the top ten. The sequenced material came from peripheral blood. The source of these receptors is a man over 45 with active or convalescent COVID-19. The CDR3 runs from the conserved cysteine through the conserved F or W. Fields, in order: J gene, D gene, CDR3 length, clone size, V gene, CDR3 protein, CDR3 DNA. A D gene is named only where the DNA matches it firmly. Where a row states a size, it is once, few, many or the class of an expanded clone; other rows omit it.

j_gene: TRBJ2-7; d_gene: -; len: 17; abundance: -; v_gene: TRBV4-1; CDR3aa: CASSQDRSWGPHYEQYF; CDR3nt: TGCGCCAGCAGCCAAGATCGGTCGTGGGGCCCTCACTACGAGCAGTACTTC
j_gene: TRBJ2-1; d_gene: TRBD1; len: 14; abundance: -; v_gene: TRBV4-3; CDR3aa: CASSLDRGNDEQFF; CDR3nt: TGCGCCAGCAGCCTGGACAGGGGGAATGATGAGCAGTTCTTC
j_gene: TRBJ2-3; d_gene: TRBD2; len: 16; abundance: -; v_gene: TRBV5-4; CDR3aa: CASSLDSRGGADTQYF; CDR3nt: TGTGCCAGCAGCTTGGACTCGCGGGGGGGGGCAGATACGCAGTATTTT
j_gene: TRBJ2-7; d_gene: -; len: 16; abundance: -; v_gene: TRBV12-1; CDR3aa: CASSFRTGSISYEQYF; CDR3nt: TGTGCCAGCAGCTTCAGGACAGGTTCAATTTCCTACGAGCAGTACTTC
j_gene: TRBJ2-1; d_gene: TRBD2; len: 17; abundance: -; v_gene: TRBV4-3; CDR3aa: CASSQVPSGGTGNEQFF; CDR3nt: TGCGCCAGCAGCCAAGTACCCAGCGGGGGGACCGGGAATGAGCAGTTCTTC
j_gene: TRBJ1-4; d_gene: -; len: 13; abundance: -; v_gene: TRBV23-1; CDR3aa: CASSRGTPQKLFF; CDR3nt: TGCGCCAGCAGTCGGGGGACACCCCAAAAACTGTTTTTT
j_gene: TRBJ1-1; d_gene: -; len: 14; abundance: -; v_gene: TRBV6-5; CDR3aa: CASTTGGMNTEAFF; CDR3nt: TGTGCCAGCACCACGGGGGGGATGAACACTGAAGCTTTCTTT
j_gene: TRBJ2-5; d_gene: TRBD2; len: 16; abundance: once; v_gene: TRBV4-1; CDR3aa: CASSQDPAGGLETQYF; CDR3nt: TGCGCCAGCAGCCAAGACCCAGCGGGGGGGCTGGAGACCCAGTACTTC
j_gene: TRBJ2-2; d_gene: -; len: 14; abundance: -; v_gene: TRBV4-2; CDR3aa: CASSQKGRTGELFF; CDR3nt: TGTGCCAGCAGCCAAAAGGGGCGTACCGGGGAGCTGTTTTTT
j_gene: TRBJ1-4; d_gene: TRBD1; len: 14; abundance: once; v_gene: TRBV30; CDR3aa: CAWSPDRGNEKLFF; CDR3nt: TGTGCCTGGAGTCCGGACAGGGGTAATGAAAAACTGTTTTTT
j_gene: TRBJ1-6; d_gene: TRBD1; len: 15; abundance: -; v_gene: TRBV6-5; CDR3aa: CASSYSDRGGSPLHF; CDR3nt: TGTGCCAGCAGTTACTCCGACAGGGGAGGTTCACCCCTCCACTTT
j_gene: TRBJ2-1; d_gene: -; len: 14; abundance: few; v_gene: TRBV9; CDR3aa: CASNDSPMIHEQFF; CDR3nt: TGTGCCAGCAACGACTCTCCTATGATACATGAGCAGTTCTTC
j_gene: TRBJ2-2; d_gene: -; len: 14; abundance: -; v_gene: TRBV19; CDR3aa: CASGTGRDTGELFF; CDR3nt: TGTGCCAGTGGTACAGGGAGGGACACCGGGGAGCTGTTTTTT
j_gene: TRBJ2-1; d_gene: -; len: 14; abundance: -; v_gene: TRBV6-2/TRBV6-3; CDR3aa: CASSYSQGGNEQFF; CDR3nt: TGTGCCAGCAGTTACTCACAGGGTGGGAATGAGCAGTTCTTC
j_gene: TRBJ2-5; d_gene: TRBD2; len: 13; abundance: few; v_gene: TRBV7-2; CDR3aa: CASSLGEGGTQYF; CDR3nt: TGTGCCAGCAGCCTAGGGGAGGGAGGGACCCAGTACTTC
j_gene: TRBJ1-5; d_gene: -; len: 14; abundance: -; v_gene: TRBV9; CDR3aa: CASSVGGDVQPQHF; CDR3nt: TGTGCCAGCAGCGTAGGGGGGGACGTTCAGCCCCAGCATTTT
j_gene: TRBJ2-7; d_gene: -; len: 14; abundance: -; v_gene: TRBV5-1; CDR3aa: CASSLGGATGEQYF; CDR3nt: TGCGCCAGCAGCTTGGGTGGGGCTACTGGGGAGCAGTACTTC
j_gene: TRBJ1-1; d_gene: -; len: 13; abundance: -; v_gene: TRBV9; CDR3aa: CASSVDFRTEAFF; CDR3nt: TGTGCCAGCAGCGTAGATTTTCGCACTGAAGCTTTCTTT
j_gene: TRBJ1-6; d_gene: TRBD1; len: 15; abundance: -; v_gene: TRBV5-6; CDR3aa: CASSSRGLGNSPLHF; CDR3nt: TGTGCCAGCAGCTCGAGGGGGCTCGGGAATTCACCCCTCCACTTT
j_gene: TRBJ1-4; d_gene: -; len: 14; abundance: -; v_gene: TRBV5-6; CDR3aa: CASSLAPTNEKLFF; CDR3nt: TGTGCCAGCAGCTTGGCTCCAACTAATGAAAAACTGTTTTTT
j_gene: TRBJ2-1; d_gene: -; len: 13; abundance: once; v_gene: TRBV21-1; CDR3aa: CASSKICGTAEVF; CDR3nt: TGTGCCAGCAGCAAAATTTGTGGGACAGCGGAGGTCTTC
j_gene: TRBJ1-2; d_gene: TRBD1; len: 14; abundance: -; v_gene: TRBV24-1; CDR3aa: CATSGWTGNYGYTF; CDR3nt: TGTGCCACCAGTGGGTGGACAGGGAACTATGGCTACACCTTC
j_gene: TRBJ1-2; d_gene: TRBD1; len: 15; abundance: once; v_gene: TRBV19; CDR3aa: CASSIRQGADYGYTF; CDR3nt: TGTGCCAGTAGTATCCGACAGGGGGCCGACTATGGCTACACCTTC
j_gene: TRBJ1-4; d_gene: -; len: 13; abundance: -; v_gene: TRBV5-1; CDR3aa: CASGTGTNEKLFF; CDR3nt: TGCGCCAGCGGAACAGGAACAAATGAAAAACTGTTTTTT
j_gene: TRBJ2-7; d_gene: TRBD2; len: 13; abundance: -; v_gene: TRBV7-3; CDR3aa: CASSLKGGGEQYF; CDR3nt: TGTGCCAGCAGCTTAAAGGGCGGGGGCGAGCAGTACTTC
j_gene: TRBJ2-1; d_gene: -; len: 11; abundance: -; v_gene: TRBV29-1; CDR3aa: CSVEDQDRQFF; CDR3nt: TGCAGCGTTGAAGATCAGGATAGGCAGTTCTTC
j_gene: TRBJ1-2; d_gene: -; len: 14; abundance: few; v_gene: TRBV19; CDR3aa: CASSIDRRLYGYTF; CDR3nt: TGTGCCAGTAGTATAGATCGGAGGCTTTATGGCTACACCTTC
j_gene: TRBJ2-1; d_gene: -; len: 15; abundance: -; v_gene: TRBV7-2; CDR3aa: CASSFTGASYNEQFF; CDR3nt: TGTGCCAGCAGCTTCACGGGAGCCTCCTACAATGAGCAGTTCTTC
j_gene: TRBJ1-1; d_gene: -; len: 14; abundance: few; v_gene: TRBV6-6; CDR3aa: CASSFPSGNTEAFF; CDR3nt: TGTGCCAGCAGTTTCCCGTCGGGGAACACTGAAGCTTTCTTT
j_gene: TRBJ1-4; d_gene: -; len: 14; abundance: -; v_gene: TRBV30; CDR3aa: CAWAVQGTNEKLFF; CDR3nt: TGTGCCTGGGCGGTACAGGGCACTAATGAAAAACTGTTTTTT
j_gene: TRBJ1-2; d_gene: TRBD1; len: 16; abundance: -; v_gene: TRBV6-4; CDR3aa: CASSDWGTGYDYGYTF; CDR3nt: TGTGCCAGCAGTGACTGGGGGACAGGGTATGACTATGGCTACACCTTC
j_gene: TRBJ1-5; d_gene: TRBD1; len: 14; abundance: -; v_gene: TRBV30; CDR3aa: CAWSVRTGNQPQHF; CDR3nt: TGTGCCTGGAGTGTTCGGACAGGGAATCAGCCCCAGCATTTT
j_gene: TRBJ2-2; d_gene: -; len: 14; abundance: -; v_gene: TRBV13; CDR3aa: CASSLIVAVGELFF; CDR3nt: TGTGCCAGCAGCTTAATAGTAGCGGTCGGGGAGCTGTTTTTT
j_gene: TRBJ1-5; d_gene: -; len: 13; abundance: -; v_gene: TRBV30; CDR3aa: CAWSVNSHQPQHF; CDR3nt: TGTGCCTGGAGTGTTAACAGTCATCAGCCCCAGCATTTT
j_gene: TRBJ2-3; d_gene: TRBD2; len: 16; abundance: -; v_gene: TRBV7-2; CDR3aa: CASSFSTSGVVDTQYF; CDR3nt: TGTGCCAGCAGCTTTTCGACTAGCGGGGTTGTGGATACGCAGTATTTT
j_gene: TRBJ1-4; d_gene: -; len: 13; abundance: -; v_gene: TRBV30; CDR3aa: CAWSSDFNEKLFF; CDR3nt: TGTGCCTGGAGTTCAGACTTTAATGAAAAGCTGTTTTTT
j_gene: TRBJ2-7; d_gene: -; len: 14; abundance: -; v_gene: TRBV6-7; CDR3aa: CASSYWWSSDEQYF; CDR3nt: TGTGCCAGCAGTTACTGGTGGAGTAGCGACGAGCAGTACTTC
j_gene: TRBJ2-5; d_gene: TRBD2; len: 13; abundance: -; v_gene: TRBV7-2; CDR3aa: CASSQGLAETQYF; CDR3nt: TGTGCCAGCAGTCAGGGACTAGCAGAGACCCAGTACTTC
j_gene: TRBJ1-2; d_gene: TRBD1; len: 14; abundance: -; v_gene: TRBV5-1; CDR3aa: CASSTGQGFYGYTF; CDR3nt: TGCGCCAGCAGCACGGGACAGGGATTCTATGGCTACACCTTC
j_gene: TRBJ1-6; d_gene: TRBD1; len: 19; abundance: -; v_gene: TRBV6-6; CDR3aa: CASSPGQGAPSSYNSPLHF; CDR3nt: TGTGCCAGCAGTCCGGGACAGGGGGCCCCCAGCTCCTATAATTCACCCCTCCACTTT
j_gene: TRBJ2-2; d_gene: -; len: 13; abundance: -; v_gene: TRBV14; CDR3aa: CASSQDITGELFF; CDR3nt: TGTGCCAGCAGCCAAGATATCACCGGGGAGCTGTTTTTT
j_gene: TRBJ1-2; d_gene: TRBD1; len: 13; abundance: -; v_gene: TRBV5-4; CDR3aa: CASSITGGRGYTF; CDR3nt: TGTGCCAGCAGCATTACAGGGGGCCGGGGCTACACCTTC
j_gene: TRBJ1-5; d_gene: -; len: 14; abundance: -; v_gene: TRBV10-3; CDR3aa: CAISEGDNNQPQHF; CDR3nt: TGTGCCATCAGTGAGGGGGACAACAATCAGCCCCAGCATTTT
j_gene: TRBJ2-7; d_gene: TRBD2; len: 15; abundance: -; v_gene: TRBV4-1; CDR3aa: CASLPVAGAPYEQYF; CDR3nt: TGCGCCAGCTTGCCGGTAGCGGGGGCTCCCTACGAGCAGTACTTC
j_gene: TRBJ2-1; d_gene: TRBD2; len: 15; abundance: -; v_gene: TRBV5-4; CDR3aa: CASSLASGLNNEQFF; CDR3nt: TGTGCCAGCAGCTTGGCTAGCGGCCTCAACAATGAGCAGTTCTTC
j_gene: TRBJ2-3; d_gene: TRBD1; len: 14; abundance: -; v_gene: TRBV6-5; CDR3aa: CASRLTGGSDTQYF; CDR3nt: TGTGCCAGCAGGTTGACAGGGGGATCAGATACGCAGTATTTT
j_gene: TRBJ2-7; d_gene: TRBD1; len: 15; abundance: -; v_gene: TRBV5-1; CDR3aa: CASSKDRGGPYEQYF; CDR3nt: TGCGCCAGCAGCAAAGACAGGGGGGGACCCTACGAGCAGTACTTC
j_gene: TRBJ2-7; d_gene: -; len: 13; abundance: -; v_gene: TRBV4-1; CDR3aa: CASSHAVLSEQYF; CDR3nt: TGCGCCAGCAGCCATGCTGTGTTGAGCGAGCAGTACTTC
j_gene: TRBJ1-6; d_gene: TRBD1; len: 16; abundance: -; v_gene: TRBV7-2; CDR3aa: CASSLRQGSYNSPLHF; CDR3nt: TGTGCCAGCAGCTTAAGACAGGGCTCCTATAATTCACCCCTCCACTTT
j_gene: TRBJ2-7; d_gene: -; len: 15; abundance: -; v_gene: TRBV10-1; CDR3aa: CASSARRDGSYEQYF; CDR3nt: TGCGCCAGCAGTGCCCGGAGGGACGGATCCTACGAGCAGTACTTC
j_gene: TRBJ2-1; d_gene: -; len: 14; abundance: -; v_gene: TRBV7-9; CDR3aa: CASMEGTSYNEQFF; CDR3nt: TGTGCCAGCATGGAGGGGACCAGCTACAATGAGCAGTTCTTC
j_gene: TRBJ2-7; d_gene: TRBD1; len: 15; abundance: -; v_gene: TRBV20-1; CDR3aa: CSASRYPGQSYEQYF; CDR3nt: TGCAGTGCTAGTCGGTATCCGGGACAGAGCTACGAGCAGTACTTC
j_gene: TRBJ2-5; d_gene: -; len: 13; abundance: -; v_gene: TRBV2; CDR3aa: CASSAGTKETQYF; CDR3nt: TGTGCCAGCAGCGCAGGCACCAAAGAGACCCAGTACTTC
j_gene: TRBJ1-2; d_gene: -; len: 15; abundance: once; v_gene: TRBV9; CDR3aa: CASHRETSNYDGYTF; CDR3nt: TGTGCCAGTCACAGGGAAACTTCGAACTACGATGGCTACACCTTC